Each of the 23 T cell receptor beta chains below was sequenced from the same sample in a study of technical replicates of blood from a handful of donors. The data were produced by immunoSEQ multiplex PCR, yet TCRdb's version contains in-frame clones alone and is incomplete. The table lists over 65,000 clones, 95% to 98% of them singletons. Sequenced sample: T cells isolated from PBMCs. The receptors were sampled from a human donor in good health.

The chain employs TRBV7-8 and TRBJ1-1, with a possible D match to TRBD1 (6 bases). Germline loops: CDR1 SGHVS, CDR2 FQNEAQ. Trimming cost V 2 bases and J 3 bases, with 19 bases left between them. This CDR3 is built from 17 residues. The CDR3: CASSLYGGASEDTEAFF. The CDR3 coding sequence is TGTGCCAGCAGCTTATATGGGGGGGCCAGTGAGGACACTGAAGCTTTCTTT.

The V call is TRBV6-5, the J call TRBJ2-3; 10 positions agree with TRBD2. The CDR3 loop spans 15 amino acids. CDR1 is MNHEY and CDR2 is SVGAGI in the germline V gene. The junction had 7 bases not matched to a gene; V was cut back by 7 bases and J by 3 bases. Here the CDR3 reads CASNPSGRATDTQYF. CDR3 sequence (DNA): TGTGCCAGCAATCCTAGCGGGAGAGCGACAGATACGCAGTATTTT.

This chain uses TRBV6-5 with TRBJ2-7; D is ambiguous. The CDR3 is 15 residues long. The germline V and J ends were trimmed by 5 bases and 5 bases, with 19 bases remaining between them. Per germline, CDR1 MNHEY and CDR2 SVGAGI. This chain's CDR3 is CASSPTPGSANEQYF. For the CDR3, the DNA is TGTGCCAGCAGTCCCACCCCCGGGTCAGCTAACGAGCAGTACTTC.

The V and J genes are TRBV18 and TRBJ2-1; D uncertain. CDR1 is KGHSH, CDR2 LQKENI, per germline. Trimming removed 0 bases from V and 4 bases from J, with 7 bases in between. The CDR3 is 14 amino acids. The CDR3 nucleotides read TGTGCCAGCTCACCACCAGAGAGTTACAATGAGCAGTTCTTC. Amino acid sequence: CASSPPESYNEQFF.

This chain links TRBV9 with TRBJ1-5; 7 bases match TRBD1. Germline values: CDR1 SGDLS, CDR2 YYNGEE. V dropped 5 bases and J dropped 0; count of bases not matched to a gene: 17. CDR3 size: 19 residues. Here the CDR3 reads CASRRRGQPSYYSNQPQHF. CDR3 DNA: TGTGCCAGCAGGAGAAGGGGACAGCCCTCCTATTATAGCAATCAGCCCCAGCATTTT.

The chain carries TRBV19 and TRBJ2-7; D uncertain. This CDR3 is built from 13 residues. Germline CDR1 and CDR2: LNHDA and SQIVND (reference sequence). V was shortened by 5 bases and J by 9 bases, with 17 bases between the two germline ends. This chain's CDR3 is CASSAEARSSQYF. The CDR3 nucleotides are TGTGCCAGTAGTGCTGAGGCCCGGAGTTCGCAGTACTTC. Combining the CDR3 with reference TRBV19 and TRBJ2-7 gives the whole variable domain DGGITQSPKYLFRKEGQNVTLSCEQNLNHDAMYWYRQDPGQGLRLIYYSQIVNDFQKGDIAEGYSVSREKKESFPLTVTSAQKNPTAFYLCASSAEARSSQYFGPGTRLTVT.

The chain carries TRBV27 and TRBJ1-2; D ambiguous. The germline V gene encodes CDR1 MNHEY and CDR2 SMNVEV (reference sequence). Trimming pared 6 bases from V and 5 bases from J, leaving 10 bases between. This CDR3 has 12 amino acids. The CDR3, as DNA: TGTGCCAGCAGCCCAAGCGGGTATGGCTACACCTTC. Residues: CASSPSGYGYTF.

The V and J genes are TRBV11-2 and TRBJ2-3; TRBD1 matches at 7 bases. The trim removed 5 bases at V and 3 bases at J, leaving 5 bases unmatched. The CDR3 has 14 amino acids. Germline assignment: CDR1 SGHAT and CDR2 FQNNGV. The CDR3 sequence is CASSPDRATDTQYF. The CDR3 nucleotides read TGTGCCAGCAGCCCAGACAGGGCTACAGATACGCAGTATTTT. Variable domain in full (rest from reference TRBV11-2 and TRBJ2-3): EAGVAQSPRYKIIEKRQSVAFWCNPISGHATLYWYQQILGQGPKLLIQFQNNGVVDDSQLPKDRFSAERLKGVDSTLKIQPAKLEDSAVYLCASSPDRATDTQYFGPGTRLTVL.

This sequence joins TRBV18 and TRBJ2-7; no definite D call. The CDR3 runs 17 residues. Germline V CDR1 and CDR2: KGHSH, LQKENI. Trimming left V 6 bases short and J 3 bases short, with 24 bases between. The DNA for the CDR3 is TGTGCCAGCTCGCAAACTAACGAAGGTTCTGGCGTCTACGAGCAGTACTTC. Its translation: CASSQTNEGSGVYEQYF.

The chain carries TRBV7-9 and TRBJ2-5, with TRBD1 as a possible D gene (5 bases). V shed 5 bases and J shed 1 base, with 17 bases lying between them. The CDR3 is 16 amino acids. Germline V gives CDR1 SEHNR, CDR2 FQNEAQ (reference sequence). This CDR3 is CASSQQDEGVQETQYF. DNA for the CDR3: TGTGCCAGCAGCCAACAGGACGAAGGGGTCCAAGAGACCCAGTACTTC.

This clone was seen just once. The sample holds other DNA sequences that translate to the same CDR3. The rearrangement links TRBV6-5 to TRBJ2-7, with TRBD1 as a possible D gene (6 bases). The V and J ends lost 6 bases and 1 base respectively, with 10 bases between them. This CDR3 is built from 13 residues. Looked up from germline, CDR1 is MNHEY and CDR2 is SVGAGI. DNA for the CDR3: TGTGCCAGCAGCCTAGGACAGTCCTACGAGCAGTACTTC. Amino acids: CASSLGQSYEQYF.

The chain joins TRBV6-1 to TRBJ1-2; 8 bases map to TRBD1. The CDR3 spans 14 residues. CDR1 and CDR2 from the germline V gene are MNHNS and SASEGT. The V gene end was trimmed by 8 bases and the J gene end by 7 bases; junction bases not matched to a gene: 12. CDR3 amino acids: CASGVQGGFGGYTF. The DNA for the CDR3 is TGTGCCAGCGGGGTACAGGGGGGTTTCGGTGGCTACACCTTC.

V is TRBV5-1 and J is TRBJ1-3; tentative D call: TRBD1 (5 bases). Trimming shortened V by 3 bases and J by 0 bases, and 10 bases separated the two germline ends. This CDR3 comprises 15 residues. Germline assignment: CDR1 SGHRS and CDR2 YFSETQ. CDR3 sequence reads: CASSSLGVSGNTIYF. CDR3 DNA sequence: TGCGCCAGCAGCTCCCTAGGGGTCTCTGGAAACACCATATATTTT.

The rearrangement uses TRBV30 and TRBJ2-7; the match to TRBD1 covers 8 bases. V shed 2 bases, J shed 7 bases, and the junction held 7 bases outside the gene matches. CDR1 is GTSNPN and CDR2 is SVGIG in the germline V gene (reference sequence). CDR3 length: 13 residues. This chain's CDR3 is CAWSSQGAWEQYF. The DNA for the CDR3 is TGTGCCTGGAGTTCGCAGGGGGCATGGGAGCAGTACTTC.

In nucleotides, the CDR3 is TGCGCCAGCAAGGTCGGGGCAGGGGGCAGGTACGAGCAGTACTTC. Its protein is CASKVGAGGRYEQYF. V usage is TRBV10-2 and J usage is TRBJ2-7; TRBD1 agrees at 8 bases. Germline trimming cut 7 bases from V and 4 bases from J; bases unmatched to any gene: 12. The germline V gene has CDR1 WSHSY and CDR2 SAAADI. The CDR3 runs to 15 residues.

This clone has only one observation. The CDR3 spells CAWSVIFGGSGNTIYF. DNA of the CDR3: TGTGCCTGGAGTGTAATCTTCGGTGGCTCTGGAAACACCATATATTTT. This chain joins TRBV30 and TRBJ1-3; D unresolved. The CDR3 totals 16 residues. V was cut by 0 bases and J by 0 bases, with 12 bases left in between. Per germline, CDR1 GTSNPN and CDR2 SVGIG (reference sequence). Filled out from reference TRBV30 and TRBJ1-3, the complete variable domain reads SQTIHQWPATLVQPVGSPLSLECTVEGTSNPNLYWYRQAAGRGLQLLFYSVGIGQISSEVPQNLSASRPQDRQFILSSKKLLLSDSGFYLCAWSVIFGGSGNTIYFGEGSWLTVV.

This rearrangement joins TRBV6-1 to TRBJ1-1, with D unclear. The V gene lost 1 base and the J gene lost 8 bases, with 14 bases spanning the gap. From germline, CDR1 is MNHNS and CDR2 SASEGT. The CDR3 contains 14 residues. This chain's CDR3 is CASSEEVGEQEAFF. CDR3 DNA: TGTGCCAGCAGTGAAGAGGTTGGTGAACAGGAAGCTTTCTTT.

The V call is TRBV6-5, the J call TRBJ2-3; D perhaps matches TRBD2 (5 bases). CDR3 size: 15 residues. Looked up from germline, CDR1 is MNHEY and CDR2 is SVGAGI. V was shortened by 7 bases and J by 3 bases, with 17 bases between the two germline ends. CDR3: CASKRAAAPTDTQYF. The CDR3 DNA reads TGTGCCAGCAAGAGGGCCGCCGCGCCGACAGATACGCAGTATTTT.

This chain joins TRBV7-6 and TRBJ1-5; 9 nucleotides line up with TRBD1. Trimming removed 3 bases from V and 9 bases from J; junction bases left unmatched: 9. The germline V gene encodes CDR1 SGHVS and CDR2 FNYEAQ. This CDR3 has 15 residues. The CDR3 region is CASSFGQGSFWPQHF. The CDR3 DNA reads TGTGCCAGCAGCTTTGGACAGGGGTCCTTTTGGCCCCAGCATTTT.

The gene calls are TRBV7-9 and TRBJ2-5, with 7 positions matching TRBD2. The germline gives CDR1 SEHNR, CDR2 FQNEAQ (reference sequence). CDR3 length: 17 amino acids. V shed 1 base, J shed 5 bases, and the junction held 13 bases outside the gene matches. Here the CDR3 reads CASSLGYQLASLETQYF. The CDR3 region has the DNA TGTGCCAGCAGCTTAGGCTACCAACTAGCGTCCCTGGAGACCCAGTACTTC. Based on the CDR3 plus reference TRBV7-9 and TRBJ2-5, the full variable domain is DTGVSQNPRHKITKRGQNVTFRCDPISEHNRLYWYRQTLGQGPEFLTYFQNEAQLEKSRLLSDRFSAERPKGSFSTLEIQRTEQGDSAMYLCASSLGYQLASLETQYFGPGTRLLVL.

The rearrangement joins TRBV30 to TRBJ2-5, with 11 bases matching TRBD2. CDR1 and CDR2 (germline): GTSNPN, SVGIG (reference sequence). The V segment lost 2 bases and the J segment 1 base; nucleotides outside the gene matches: 12. The CDR3 consists of 18 residues. DNA of the CDR3: TGTGCCTGGAGTCTTTCGCTAGCGGGGGGCCCCCTCCAAGAGACCCAGTACTTC. It is translated as CAWSLSLAGGPLQETQYF.

The rearrangement joins TRBV5-6 to TRBJ2-7, with TRBD2 as a possible D gene (5 bases). Trimming cost V 0 bases and J 0 bases, with 7 bases left between them. Per the germline V gene, CDR1 is SGHDT and CDR2 is YYEEEE. The length of the CDR3 is 14 residues. The CDR3: CASSLGGSSYEQYF. Here the CDR3 DNA reads TGTGCCAGCAGCTTGGGAGGGAGCTCCTACGAGCAGTACTTC.

This sequence joins TRBV6-5 and TRBJ1-5, with 7 bases that match TRBD1. Germline V gene data show CDR1 as MNHEY and CDR2 as SVGAGI. The V gene end was trimmed by 6 bases and the J gene end by 3 bases; junction bases not matched to a gene: 8. The CDR3 consists of 15 residues. CDR3 in DNA: TGTGCCAGCAGGAAAAGGGGGCATCCCAATCAGCCCCAGCATTTT. This encodes CASRKRGHPNQPQHF.